A selection of T cell receptor beta chains follows, all from one sample in a study of PD-1 blockade in classical Hodgkin lymphoma. Assay used: immunoSEQ multiplex PCR; TCRdb lists only in-frame clones, some missing. The table lists 13,000 to 15,000 clones, approximately 58% of them singletons. The sequencing used peripheral blood mononuclear cells (PBMCs), collected at baseline. These receptors were collected from a human donor with classical Hodgkin lymphoma. Each CDR3 is given with its conserved first and last residue. Fields, in order: CDR3 DNA, CDR3 protein, clone size, D gene, V gene, J gene. The D gene is left open where the match is weak. Rows give clone size only sometimes, using once, few, many, or a class for an expanded clone.

DNA: TGTGCCAGCAGTTTCGGACTAGCGGGAGTCGCTGGAGATACGCAGTATTTT
CDR3: CASSFGLAGVAGDTQYF
size: -
D: TRBD2
V: TRBV28
J: TRBJ2-3

DNA: TGTGCCAGCAGTCCTTCATATAATCAGCCCCAGCATTTT
CDR3: CASSPSYNQPQHF
size: few
D: -
V: TRBV27
J: TRBJ1-5

DNA: TGCGCCAGCAGCTTGAACAGGGGGCAGACTAGCACAGATACGCAGTATTTT
CDR3: CASSLNRGQTSTDTQYF
size: -
D: TRBD1
V: TRBV5-1
J: TRBJ2-3

DNA: TGTGCCTGGACCATAGGGAACACTGAAGCTTTCTTT
CDR3: CAWTIGNTEAFF
size: medium-sized
D: -
V: TRBV30
J: TRBJ1-1

DNA: TGTGCCAGCGATCACCTGGCGACAGATACGCAGTATTTT
CDR3: CASDHLATDTQYF
size: -
D: -
V: TRBV2
J: TRBJ2-3

DNA: TGTGCCAGCAGCGTAGCGGCCGGGGAGCTGTTTTTT
CDR3: CASSVAAGELFF
size: once
D: -
V: TRBV9
J: TRBJ2-2

DNA: TGTGCCAGCAATCGACTTGTAGACAGGGTCGATGGCTACACCTTC
CDR3: CASNRLVDRVDGYTF
size: -
D: TRBD1
V: TRBV28
J: TRBJ1-2

DNA: TGCGCCAGCAGCTCGGACCACACCGGGGAGCTGTTTTTT
CDR3: CASSSDHTGELFF
size: -
D: -
V: TRBV5-1
J: TRBJ2-2

DNA: TGTGCCAGTAGTCTGGGACAGCAAAATCAGCCCCAGCATTTT
CDR3: CASSLGQQNQPQHF
size: -
D: TRBD1
V: TRBV19
J: TRBJ1-5

DNA: TGCGCCAGCAGCCCTTCATCTACAGGGAACTATGGCTACACCTTC
CDR3: CASSPSSTGNYGYTF
size: -
D: -
V: TRBV10-2
J: TRBJ1-2

DNA: TGTGCCAGCAACTTCCGCCGGGGCCGACAGTACGAGCAGTACTTC
CDR3: CASNFRRGRQYEQYF
size: -
D: -
V: TRBV2
J: TRBJ2-7

DNA: TGTGCCAGCAGTTTCCAAGGACTAGCGAGATACAATGAGCAGTTCTTC
CDR3: CASSFQGLARYNEQFF
size: medium-sized
D: TRBD2
V: TRBV27
J: TRBJ2-1

DNA: TGTGCCAGCAGCGTAGGGGGTCGGTACGAGCAGTACTTC
CDR3: CASSVGGRYEQYF
size: -
D: -
V: TRBV9
J: TRBJ2-7

DNA: TGTGCCAGTAGTATAGGACGGACTATCTACAATGAGCAGTTCTTC
CDR3: CASSIGRTIYNEQFF
size: -
D: -
V: TRBV19
J: TRBJ2-1

DNA: TGTGCCAGCAGTGGCGGACTAGCGGGAGTAGGCTACAATGAGCAGTTCTTC
CDR3: CASSGGLAGVGYNEQFF
size: -
D: TRBD2
V: TRBV28
J: TRBJ2-1

DNA: TGTGCCAGCAGCCAGCTTACCGGGACACCCACTGAAGCTTTCTTT
CDR3: CASSQLTGTPTEAFF
size: -
D: -
V: TRBV4-2
J: TRBJ1-1

DNA: TGTGCCACCGCCGAGGTCCCTGAAGGTGGCTACACCTTC
CDR3: CATAEVPEGGYTF
size: medium-sized
D: -
V: TRBV19
J: TRBJ1-2

DNA: TGTGCCAGCAGCTCGAAGGGGATCCGGGACCCTCGGCAGAAAGGGGAGCAGTACTTC
CDR3: CASSSKGIRDPRQKGEQYF
size: -
D: -
V: TRBV11-2
J: TRBJ2-7

DNA: TGTGCCAGCAGCTTGGTGGGGGAGGGGAACACTGAAGCTTTCTTT
CDR3: CASSLVGEGNTEAFF
size: -
D: -
V: TRBV5-6
J: TRBJ1-1

DNA: TGTGCCAGTAAGTTAGGGACAGGGACCAATCAGCCCCAGCATTTT
CDR3: CASKLGTGTNQPQHF
size: -
D: TRBD1
V: TRBV19
J: TRBJ1-5

DNA: TGTGCCAGCAGTTACGGGGGGTTGAACTCACCCCTCCACTTT
CDR3: CASSYGGLNSPLHF
size: -
D: -
V: TRBV6-5
J: TRBJ1-6

DNA: TGTGCCAGCAGCCGGACAGTCCGCTCCTACGAGCAGTACTTC
CDR3: CASSRTVRSYEQYF
size: once
D: -
V: TRBV28
J: TRBJ2-7

DNA: TGCGCCAGCAGCTTAGGCGTTGAAGCTTTCTTT
CDR3: CASSLGVEAFF
size: -
D: -
V: TRBV5-1
J: TRBJ1-1

DNA: TGTGCCAGCAGCGTCAGAACCGGGGAGCTGTTTTTT
CDR3: CASSVRTGELFF
size: large
D: -
V: TRBV11-2
J: TRBJ2-2

DNA: TGCAGCGTTACATCCAGGGGCGGCGGGGGTAACACCGGGGAGCTGTTTTTT
CDR3: CSVTSRGGGGNTGELFF
size: medium-sized
D: -
V: TRBV29-1
J: TRBJ2-2

DNA: TGCAGCGCGACTAGCGGGAGTTACAATGAGCAGTTCTTC
CDR3: CSATSGSYNEQFF
size: -
D: TRBD2
V: TRBV29-1
J: TRBJ2-1

DNA: TGTGCCAGCAGTTTGTGGGGGGGGCGGACTGAAGCTTTCTTT
CDR3: CASSLWGGRTEAFF
size: once
D: -
V: TRBV27
J: TRBJ1-1

DNA: TGTGCCAGCAGCTCCTGGACAGGGATCACTGAAGCTTTCTTT
CDR3: CASSSWTGITEAFF
size: -
D: TRBD1
V: TRBV7-2
J: TRBJ1-1

DNA: TGCAGCGTTGACCTCTTGAGCTCCTACAATGAGCAGTTCTTC
CDR3: CSVDLLSSYNEQFF
size: -
D: -
V: TRBV29-1
J: TRBJ2-1

DNA: TGTGCCAGCAGTCAAGGTCGGATCCGGGAAAAACTGTTTTTT
CDR3: CASSQGRIREKLFF
size: few
D: -
V: TRBV27
J: TRBJ1-4

DNA: TGCAGCGCCCGACTGGCGGGAGGGTCCTACAATGAGCAGTTCTTC
CDR3: CSARLAGGSYNEQFF
size: -
D: TRBD2
V: TRBV29-1
J: TRBJ2-1

DNA: TGTGCCAGCAGTTCCGACAGGACGACTAAGAATGAGCAGTTCTTC
CDR3: CASSSDRTTKNEQFF
size: -
D: -
V: TRBV27
J: TRBJ2-1

DNA: TGTGCCAGCAGCCCCTCTGGGGGGTCGAACACTGAAGCTTTCTTT
CDR3: CASSPSGGSNTEAFF
size: once
D: -
V: TRBV7-8
J: TRBJ1-1

DNA: TGTGCCAGCAGTTACTCGTACAGGCAAGAGACCCAGTACTTC
CDR3: CASSYSYRQETQYF
size: -
D: -
V: TRBV6-5
J: TRBJ2-5

DNA: TGCGCCAGCAGCGGGGACAGGAACACTGAAGCTTTCTTT
CDR3: CASSGDRNTEAFF
size: -
D: TRBD1
V: TRBV5-1
J: TRBJ1-1

DNA: TGCAGTGCTAGAAGTAATCAGCCCCAGCATTTT
CDR3: CSARSNQPQHF
size: few
D: -
V: TRBV20-1
J: TRBJ1-5

DNA: TGTGCCAGCAGCGTAGGGAGAGTTCTGAACACTGAAGCTTTCTTT
CDR3: CASSVGRVLNTEAFF
size: -
D: -
V: TRBV21-1
J: TRBJ1-1

DNA: TGTGCCAGCAGCTCAGGAGGGCGGGGTACAGATACGCAGTATTTT
CDR3: CASSSGGRGTDTQYF
size: -
D: -
V: TRBV13
J: TRBJ2-3

DNA: TGTGCCAGCAGTATATACAGGGGAATGAGCACTGAAGCTTTCTTT
CDR3: CASSIYRGMSTEAFF
size: few
D: TRBD1
V: TRBV6-1
J: TRBJ1-1

DNA: TGTGCCAGCAGACGCACGACTAGCTCCGGCGCAGTAGATACGCAGTATTTT
CDR3: CASRRTTSSGAVDTQYF
size: few
D: TRBD2
V: TRBV5-4
J: TRBJ2-3

DNA: TGTGCCAGCAGCCCCGGACTAGCCCTCACAGATACGCAGTATTTT
CDR3: CASSPGLALTDTQYF
size: -
D: TRBD2
V: TRBV7-9
J: TRBJ2-3